This record concerns one T cell receptor (beta chain) sequence. The data were taken from a study of OX40 agonist ivuxolimab in advanced cancers. For the study at large: In three patients, partial responses were observed, one with hepatocellular carcinoma and two with cutaneous melanoma.

Germline assignment: CDR1 ENHRY and CDR2 SYGVKD. This CDR3 contains 14 residues. The V end lost 6 bases, the J end lost 4 bases, and 15 bases lay between the germline ends. Produced via immunoSEQ multiplex PCR; TCRdb's table is partial and in-frame only. The sample consists of roughly 80,000 clones, roughly 80% of them appearing once. V and J are TRBV10-3 and TRBJ2-5; the D gene is possibly TRBD2 (7 bases). The starting material was CD4+ or CD8+ T cells sorted from blood, obtained in a trial of the OX40 agonist ivuxolimab. The TCR originated in an adult with an advanced solid tumor such as melanoma, head and neck, liver or kidney cancer. The CDR3 reads CAISEGGGRETQYF. The CDR3 DNA reads TGTGCCATCAGCGAGGGAGGGGGGAGAGAGACCCAGTACTTC.